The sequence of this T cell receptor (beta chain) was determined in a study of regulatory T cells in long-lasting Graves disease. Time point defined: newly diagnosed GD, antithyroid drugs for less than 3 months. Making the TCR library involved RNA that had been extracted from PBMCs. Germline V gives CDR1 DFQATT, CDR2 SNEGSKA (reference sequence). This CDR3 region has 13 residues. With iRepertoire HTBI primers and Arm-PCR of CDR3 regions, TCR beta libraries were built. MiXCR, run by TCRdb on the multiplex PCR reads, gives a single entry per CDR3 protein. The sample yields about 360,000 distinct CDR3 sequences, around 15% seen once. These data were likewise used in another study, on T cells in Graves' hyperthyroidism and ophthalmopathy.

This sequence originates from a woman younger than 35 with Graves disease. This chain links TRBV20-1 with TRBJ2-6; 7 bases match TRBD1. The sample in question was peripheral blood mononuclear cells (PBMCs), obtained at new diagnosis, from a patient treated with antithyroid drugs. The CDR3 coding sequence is TGCAGCGCAGGGGGTAGAGGGGCCAACGTCCTGACTTTC. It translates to CSAGGRGANVLTF.